A single sample is the source of the 20 T cell receptor beta chains below, sequenced in a study of T cells after yellow fever vaccination. Each CDR3 protein gets one entry after TCRdb re-called the 5' RACE reads with MiXCR. This sample yields 40,000 to 55,000 distinct CDR3 sequences, of which about 6.3% are seen a single time; around 24% belongs to the top ten. The source was CD8+ T cells not binding an NS4B(214-222) dextramer, sorted from PBMCs, collected approximately 47 days after the first yellow fever vaccination. Receptor source: a man aged 18 to 35 who received the YFV17D yellow fever vaccine.

This clonotype was counted between two and nine times. J is TRBJ2-1 and V is TRBV5-4; 11 bases agree with TRBD2. In germline, CDR1 is SGHNT, CDR2 YYREEE (reference sequence). V was clipped by 8 bases and J by 4 bases; unmatched bases: 2. The CDR3 extends over 13 amino acids. CDR3 nucleotide sequence: TGTGCCAGTGGACTAGCGGGTTACAATGAGCAGTTCTTC. It yields the protein CASGLAGYNEQFF.

This clonotype has just a few counts. This chain uses TRBV6-1 with TRBJ2-5, with D perhaps TRBD1 or TRBD2 (5 bases each). This CDR3 has 15 residues. Germline assignment: CDR1 MNHNS and CDR2 SASEGT. V lost 0 bases, J lost 6 bases, and 14 bases lay in between. The CDR3 coding sequence is TGTGCCAGCAGTGAAGCGGCCCTTGGGGGTCAGACCCAGTACTTC. Its translation is CASSEAALGGQTQYF.

This clonotype was recorded many times. The chain joins TRBV20-1 to TRBJ2-2; perhaps TRBD2 as D (5 bases). Germline-derived CDR1 and CDR2 are DFQATT and SNEGSKA (reference sequence). Trimming removed 0 bases at V and 4 bases at J, with 12 bases between. This CDR3 is built from 15 residues. CDR3 region: CSARDPNRGTGELFF. The CDR3 DNA reads TGCAGTGCTAGAGATCCGAACCGGGGCACCGGGGAGCTGTTTTTT.

V usage is TRBV27 and J usage is TRBJ1-6; D possibly corresponds to TRBD1 (6 bases). CDR3 size: 14 residues. Per the germline V gene, CDR1 is MNHEY and CDR2 is SMNVEV (reference sequence). The ends were cut back, 7 bases at V and 7 bases at J, with 14 bases in the middle. The CDR3 nucleotides read TGTGCCAGCAACTCAGGGGTGGGGAATTCACCCCTCCACTTT. Translation: CASNSGVGNSPLHF.

This clonotype was found many times. V usage is TRBV12-3 or TRBV12-4 and J usage is TRBJ2-3; D uncertain. This CDR3 contains 12 residues. V lost 2 bases to trimming and J lost 5 bases, with 5 bases between them. DNA of the CDR3: TGTGCCAGCAGTTTAATGGGAGATACGCAGTATTTT. This sequence encodes CASSLMGDTQYF.

This clonotype came up many times. The V call is TRBV4-3, the J call TRBJ2-5; possibly TRBD1 for D (6 bases). CDR3 length equals 15 residues. The germline V gene encodes CDR1 LGHNA and CDR2 YSLEER. Trimming removed 0 bases at V and 5 bases at J, with 13 bases between. CDR3 nucleotides: TGCGCCAGCAGCCAAGAGCCAGGGGCTTGGGAGACCCAGTACTTC. Protein sequence: CASSQEPGAWETQYF.

This clonotype was seen repeatedly, ten times or more. V gene TRBV4-3 combines with J gene TRBJ2-5, with D perhaps TRBD1 (6 bases). The CDR3 is 14 amino acids. Per the germline V gene, CDR1 is LGHNA and CDR2 is YSLEER. Trimming took 2 bases from V and 4 from J, leaving 11 bases between them. Here the CDR3 reads CASSQQGLGETQYF. CDR3 DNA sequence: TGCGCCAGCAGCCAACAGGGGCTAGGAGAGACCCAGTACTTC.

This clonotype was recorded many times. The V gene is TRBV11-2, the J gene TRBJ2-2; D not certain. V was clipped by 3 bases and J by 4 bases, with 9 bases between them. Germline-derived CDR1 and CDR2 are SGHAT and FQNNGV. This CDR3 contains 14 residues. The CDR3 DNA follows: TGTGCCAGCAGCTTCAGGACCAGCACCGGGGAGCTGTTTTTT. This gives the protein CASSFRTSTGELFF.

The table lists this clonotype with a few counts. The rearrangement uses TRBV7-8 and TRBJ1-1, with D perhaps matching TRBD1 (5 bases). Germline lookup yields CDR1 SGHVS and CDR2 FQNEAQ. The CDR3 contains 12 residues. Trimming pared 5 bases from V and 8 bases from J, leaving 12 bases between. CDR3 protein: CASSPGTAEAFF. CDR3 nucleotide sequence: TGTGCCAGCAGCCCAGGGACGGCAGAAGCTTTCTTT.

In its sample, this clonotype was seen a few times. The J gene is TRBJ2-1, the V gene TRBV5-1, with 9 bases aligning to TRBD2. CDR3 length equals 16 residues. J gave up 4 bases and V 5 bases, and 10 bases lay outside the gene matches. In germline, CDR1 is SGHRS, CDR2 YFSETQ. In DNA form, the CDR3 reads TGCGCCAGCAGTCCCCTGAGCGGGGGGCCATACAATGAGCAGTTCTTC. Protein sequence: CASSPLSGGPYNEQFF. The whole variable domain, filled in from reference TRBV5-1 and TRBJ2-1, reads KAGVTQTPRYLIKTRGQQVTLSCSPISGHRSVSWYQQTPGQGLQFLFEYFSETQRNKGNFPGRFSGRQFSNSRSEMNVSTLELGDSALYLCASSPLSGGPYNEQFFGPGTRLTVL.

The V and J genes are TRBV4-3 and TRBJ1-2; 9 nucleotides align to TRBD1. The CDR3 is 17 amino acids. With V trimmed by 4 bases and J by 3 bases, 12 bases remained unmatched. Germline CDR1 is LGHNA and CDR2 is YSLEER. The CDR3 nucleotides are TGCGCCAGCAGCCCTCTCTCCGGGACAGGGCTCGACTATGGCTACACCTTC. It specifies CASSPLSGTGLDYGYTF.

This clonotype was found many times. The genes are TRBV12-3 or TRBV12-4 and TRBJ2-7; D might be TRBD2 (6 bases). The V end was cut by 6 bases, the J end by 3 bases, with 9 bases between. The CDR3 spans 12 residues. CDR3 sequence: CASSDGGYEQYV. The CDR3 nucleotides are TGTGCCAGCAGCGACGGGGGCTACGAGCAGTACGTC.

This clonotype was recorded many times. The rearrangement uses TRBV4-1 and TRBJ2-1; D is unclear. The CDR3 extends over 14 amino acids. The germline V gene has CDR1 MGHRA and CDR2 YSYEKL. V lost 1 base and J 6 bases, leaving 10 bases between the germline ends. This CDR3 reads CASSQGSDSNEQFF. DNA of the CDR3: TGCGCCAGCAGCCAAGGGTCAGACTCCAATGAGCAGTTCTTC.

This clonotype has just a few counts. The gene calls are TRBV20-1 and TRBJ1-1; TRBD1 matches 10 bases. This CDR3 comprises 14 residues. Trimming removed 5 bases from V and 6 bases from J; junction bases left unmatched: 9. Germline V gives CDR1 DFQATT, CDR2 SNEGSKA (reference sequence). The CDR3 protein is CSAGKTGGAAEAFF. The CDR3 DNA follows: TGCAGTGCTGGGAAGACAGGGGGCGCCGCTGAAGCTTTCTTT.

V and J are TRBV6-1 and TRBJ2-2, with TRBD1 as a possible D gene (6 bases). V was cut by 3 bases and J by 0 bases, with 11 bases left in between. Germline V gene data show CDR1 as MNHNS and CDR2 as SASEGT. The CDR3 contains 16 residues. This chain's CDR3 is CASSDMGHSNTGELFF. As DNA, the CDR3 is TGTGCCAGCAGTGACATGGGACACTCGAACACCGGGGAGCTGTTTTTT.

This clonotype was recorded many times. The chain joins TRBV5-1 to TRBJ2-5, with 9 bases identical to TRBD1. In germline, CDR1 is SGHRS, CDR2 YFSETQ. The junction had 6 bases not matched to a gene; V was cut back by 7 bases and J by 5 bases. This CDR3 contains 13 residues. The CDR3 spells CASRDRVTETQYF. The DNA for the CDR3 is TGCGCCAGCCGGGACAGGGTGACCGAGACCCAGTACTTC.

This clonotype was seen many times. The chain combines TRBV12-3 or TRBV12-4 with TRBJ2-2, with D perhaps being TRBD1 or TRBD2 (5 bases each). With 4 bases removed from V and 1 base from J, the gap between germline ends came to 10 bases. The CDR3 is made up of 15 amino acids. CDR3 bases: TGTGCCAGCAGTTGGGGGACGCTGAACACCGGGGAGCTGTTTTTT. Encoded protein: CASSWGTLNTGELFF.

This clonotype has a count of ten or more. J is TRBJ1-2 and V is TRBV6-4, with TRBD1 matching over 7 bases. The junction had 5 bases not matched to a gene; V was cut back by 0 bases and J by 7 bases. Germline V lookup: CDR1 MRHNA, CDR2 SNTAGT. This CDR3 spans 14 amino acids. The CDR3 sequence: CASSDSEGAGGYTF. The CDR3 region has the DNA TGTGCCAGCAGTGACTCGGAGGGGGCCGGTGGCTACACCTTC.

This chain connects TRBV12-5 to TRBJ2-7; unclear D gene. The germline V gene encodes CDR1 LGHNT and CDR2 FRNRAP. The CDR3 has 15 amino acids. V was cut by 8 bases and J by 7 bases, with 24 bases left in between. The CDR3 DNA reads TGTGCTAGTATGCCAGAGGACGGGCGAATCGTAGAGCAGTACTTC. The encoded protein is CASMPEDGRIVEQYF.

There are many counts of this clonotype. The V and J genes are TRBV7-9 and TRBJ1-1; no definite D call. Trimming cost V 3 bases and J 4 bases, with 12 bases left between them. Germline CDR1 is SEHNR and CDR2 is FQNEAQ (reference sequence). This CDR3 has 14 amino acids. CDR3 residues: CASSFLGNVTEAFF. The DNA of the CDR3 is TGTGCCAGCAGCTTTCTGGGGAACGTCACTGAAGCTTTCTTT.